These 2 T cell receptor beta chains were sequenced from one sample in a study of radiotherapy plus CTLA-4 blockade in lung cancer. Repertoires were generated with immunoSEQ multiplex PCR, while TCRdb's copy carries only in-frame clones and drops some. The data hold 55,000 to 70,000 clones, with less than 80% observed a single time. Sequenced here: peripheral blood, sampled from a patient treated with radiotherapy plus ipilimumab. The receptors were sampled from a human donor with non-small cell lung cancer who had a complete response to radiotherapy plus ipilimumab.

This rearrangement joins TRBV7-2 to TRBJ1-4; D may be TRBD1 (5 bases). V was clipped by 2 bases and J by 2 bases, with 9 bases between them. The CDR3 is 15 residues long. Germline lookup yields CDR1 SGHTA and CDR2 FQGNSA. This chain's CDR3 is CASSLLKGTNEKLFF. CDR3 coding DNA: TGTGCCAGCAGCTTATTGAAGGGGACTAATGAAAAACTGTTTTTT.

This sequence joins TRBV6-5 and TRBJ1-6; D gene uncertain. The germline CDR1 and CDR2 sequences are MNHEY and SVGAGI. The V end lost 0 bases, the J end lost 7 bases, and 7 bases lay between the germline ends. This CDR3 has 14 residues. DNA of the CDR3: TGTGCCAGCAGTTACTCGGGCGGGAATTCACCCCTCCACTTT. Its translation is CASSYSGGNSPLHF.